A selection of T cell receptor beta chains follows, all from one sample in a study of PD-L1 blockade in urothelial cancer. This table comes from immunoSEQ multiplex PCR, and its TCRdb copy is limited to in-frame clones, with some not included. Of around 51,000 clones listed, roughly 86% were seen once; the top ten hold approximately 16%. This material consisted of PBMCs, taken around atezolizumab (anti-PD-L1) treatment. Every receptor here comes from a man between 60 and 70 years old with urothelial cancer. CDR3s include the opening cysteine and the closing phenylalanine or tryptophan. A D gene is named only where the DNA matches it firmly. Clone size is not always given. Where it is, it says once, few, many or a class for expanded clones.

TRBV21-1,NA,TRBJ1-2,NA,TGTGCCAGCAGTATCCCGGACACAAACTATGGCTACACCTTC,CASSIPDTNYGYTF
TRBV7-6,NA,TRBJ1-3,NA,TGTGCCAGCAGCACCCGGGGGGGAGGAAACACCATATATTTT,CASSTRGGGNTIYF
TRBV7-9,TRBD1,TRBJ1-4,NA,TGTGCCAGCAGCCGGCCACAGGGGCGGGATGAAAAACTGTTTTTT,CASSRPQGRDEKLFF
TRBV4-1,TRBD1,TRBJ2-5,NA,TGCGCCAGCAGCCAAGAGGCAGCCCCGGGGCAGGGGGCGGGGAAGACCCAGTACTTC,CASSQEAAPGQGAGKTQYF
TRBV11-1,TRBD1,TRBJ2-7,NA,TGTGCCAGCAGAAAACCGGGACAGGGTTTCGAGCAGTACTTC,CASRKPGQGFEQYF
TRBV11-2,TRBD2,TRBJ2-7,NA,TGTGCCAGCAGCTTAGAGCTAGCGGCGACCTACGAGCAGTACTTC,CASSLELAATYEQYF
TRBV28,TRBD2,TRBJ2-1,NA,TGTGCCAGCAGCCGGGGGCGGGAGGTCTATGAGCAGTTCTTC,CASSRGREVYEQFF
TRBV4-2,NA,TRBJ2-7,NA,TGTGCCAGCAGCCAAGATGATTCAGGGCACTACGAGCAGTACTTC,CASSQDDSGHYEQYF
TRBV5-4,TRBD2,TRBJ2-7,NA,TGTGCCAGCAGCGTCCTGTCGGGAGGGGCCTACGAGCAGTACTTC,CASSVLSGGAYEQYF
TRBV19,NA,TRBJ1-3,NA,TGTGCCAGTAGTATTCGGGTCAGCTCTGGAAACACCATATATTTT,CASSIRVSSGNTIYF
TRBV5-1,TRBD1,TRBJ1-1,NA,TGCGCCAGCAGCTTAAGACAGGGGGCTGAGAACACTGAAGCTTTCTTT,CASSLRQGAENTEAFF
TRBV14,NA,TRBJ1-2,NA,TGTGCCAGCAGCCAGACGAGGGAGGGGGGACGCGGCTACACCTTC,CASSQTREGGRGYTF
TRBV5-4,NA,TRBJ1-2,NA,TGTGCCAGCAGCTTGGACAGCTATGGCTACACCTTC,CASSLDSYGYTF
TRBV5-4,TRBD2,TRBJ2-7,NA,TGTGCCAGCAGCTTGGGTCCCCCGGGGGGGACCTCCTACGAGCAGTACTTC,CASSLGPPGGTSYEQYF
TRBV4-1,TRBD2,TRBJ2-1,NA,TGCGCCAGCAGCCAATTTGCGGGAGGGCCAAATGAGCAGTTCTTC,CASSQFAGGPNEQFF
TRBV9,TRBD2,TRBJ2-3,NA,TGTGCCAGCAGCACCGGACTAGCGGGCCGCACAGATACGCAGTATTTT,CASSTGLAGRTDTQYF
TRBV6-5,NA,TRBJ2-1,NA,TGTGCCAGCAGCCCCCTGGGGGCCAGGAGCAATGAGCAGTTCTTC,CASSPLGARSNEQFF
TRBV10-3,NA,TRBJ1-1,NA,TGTGCCAGCGCTGACTGGATAGTTACTGAAGCTTTCTTT,CASADWIVTEAFF
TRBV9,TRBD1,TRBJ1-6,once,TGTGCCAGCAGCACGACAGGGGCGGATTCACCCCTCCACTTT,CASSTTGADSPLHF
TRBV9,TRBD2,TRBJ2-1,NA,TGTGCCAGCAGCCGGTGGGGGGGACGAGGGTACAATGAGCAGTTCTTC,CASSRWGGRGYNEQFF
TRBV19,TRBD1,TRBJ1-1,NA,TGTGCCAGTAGCCCGGGACAGGGGGCGAACACTGAAGCTTTCTTT,CASSPGQGANTEAFF
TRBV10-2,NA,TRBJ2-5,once,TGCGCCAGCGGATGGGCAGAGACCCAGTACTTC,CASGWAETQYF
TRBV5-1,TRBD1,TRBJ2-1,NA,TGCGCCAGCAGCGTCGACAGGGTATCCTACAATGAGCAGTTCTTC,CASSVDRVSYNEQFF
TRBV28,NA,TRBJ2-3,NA,TGTGCCAGCAGTTTGAGAGCGGGCACAGATACGCAGTATTTT,CASSLRAGTDTQYF
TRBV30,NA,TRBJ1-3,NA,TGTGCCTGGAGTGTAGGTTACAGGGCTGGAAACACCATATATTTT,CAWSVGYRAGNTIYF
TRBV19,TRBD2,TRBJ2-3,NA,TGTGCCAGTACTAGTAGCGGGATCACAGATACGCAGTATTTT,CASTSSGITDTQYF
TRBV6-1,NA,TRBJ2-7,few,TGTGCCAGCAGGGACAGCTACGAGCAGTACTTC,CASRDSYEQYF
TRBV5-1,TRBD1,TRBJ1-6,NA,TGCGCCAGCGGGACAGGAGATTCACCCCTCCACTTT,CASGTGDSPLHF
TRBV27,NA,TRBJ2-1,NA,TGTGCCAGCAGAGGAGTGAAATCCTACAATGAGCAGTTCTTC,CASRGVKSYNEQFF
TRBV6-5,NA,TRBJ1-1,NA,TGTGCCAGCAGTCTCTTAGGGGGGAACACTGAAGCTTTCTTT,CASSLLGGNTEAFF
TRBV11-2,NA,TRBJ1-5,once,TGTGCCAGCAGCTTAGATGGCGGGAATCAGCCCCAGCATTTT,CASSLDGGNQPQHF
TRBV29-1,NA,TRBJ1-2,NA,TGCAGCGTATTTCAACCGAACAGCTATGGCTACACCTTC,CSVFQPNSYGYTF
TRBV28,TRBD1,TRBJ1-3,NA,TGTGCCAGCAGTACTGGGACAGGTAGCTCTGGAAACACCATATATTTT,CASSTGTGSSGNTIYF
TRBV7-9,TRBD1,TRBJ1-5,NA,TGTGCCAGCAGCCCCCAGGGGGGGCCCCAGCATTTT,CASSPQGGPQHF
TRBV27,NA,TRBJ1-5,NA,TGTGCCAGCAGTCCCTCCCCAGGGTTCAATCAGCCCCAGCATTTT,CASSPSPGFNQPQHF
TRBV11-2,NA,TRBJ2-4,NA,TGTGCCAGCAGCTTCGAGCTAGCCAAAAACATTCAGTACTTC,CASSFELAKNIQYF
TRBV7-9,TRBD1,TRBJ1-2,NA,TGTGCCAGCAGCCCCCGACAGGGTTTGCATGGCTACACCTTC,CASSPRQGLHGYTF
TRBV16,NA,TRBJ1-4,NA,TGTGCCAGCAGCCAATCGAGGAGTGGTAGTGAAAAACTGTTTTTT,CASSQSRSGSEKLFF
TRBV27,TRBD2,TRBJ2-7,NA,TGTGCCAGCAGTTTGGGAGGGACCTACGAGCAGTACTTC,CASSLGGTYEQYF